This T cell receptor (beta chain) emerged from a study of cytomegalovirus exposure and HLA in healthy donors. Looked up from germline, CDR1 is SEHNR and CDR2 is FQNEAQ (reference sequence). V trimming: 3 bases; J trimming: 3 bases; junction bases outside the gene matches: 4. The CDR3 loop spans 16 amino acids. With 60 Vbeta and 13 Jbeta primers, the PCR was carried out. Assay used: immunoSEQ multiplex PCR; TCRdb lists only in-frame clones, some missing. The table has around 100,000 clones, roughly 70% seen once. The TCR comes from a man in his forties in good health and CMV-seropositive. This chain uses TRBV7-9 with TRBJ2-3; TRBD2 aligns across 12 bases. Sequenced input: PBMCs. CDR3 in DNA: TGTGCCAGCAGCTTTCTAGCGGGAGGGCCGACAGATACGCAGTATTTT. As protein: CASSFLAGGPTDTQYF. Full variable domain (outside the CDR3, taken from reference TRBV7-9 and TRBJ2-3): DTGVSQNPRHKITKRGQNVTFRCDPISEHNRLYWYRQTLGQGPEFLTYFQNEAQLEKSRLLSDRFSAERPKGSFSTLEIQRTEQGDSAMYLCASSFLAGGPTDTQYFGPGTRLTVL.